The clone carrying this T cell receptor beta chain was detected ten times or more. Its antigen is as yet unknown. These data come from a study of early T cells in non-severe SARS-CoV-2 infection. Study background: The authors sequenced bulk RNA from unsorted whole blood, leaving chains unpaired.

Separate cDNA molecules each had unique molecular identifiers attached to them. TCRdb reprocessed the 5' RACE reads via MiXCR and lists one record per CDR3 protein. The sample lists just under 65,000 distinct CDR3 sequences, 10% to 12% seen once, with less than 3.5% in the top ten. CDR1 and CDR2 (germline): GTSNPN, SVGIG (reference sequence). The CDR3 loop spans 13 amino acids. V trimming: 4 bases; J trimming: 8 bases; junction bases outside the gene matches: 7. Study-wide results and limits: Reliance on VDJdb matching favored anti-spike CD8 responses; private and CD4 specificities were missed.

The material sequenced was whole blood, taken at baseline. The chain carries TRBV30 and TRBJ1-5, with 8 nucleotides matching TRBD1. This clonotype was sampled from an adult who was a healthcare worker with PCR-confirmed SARS-CoV-2 infection or an uninfected control (not recorded which). The CDR3, as DNA: TGTGCCTGGAAAGGACAGGGTTGGGAGCCCCAGCATTTT. This gives the protein CAWKGQGWEPQHF.